This is a list of T cell receptor beta chains from one sample in a study of OX40 agonist ivuxolimab in advanced cancers. The method was immunoSEQ multiplex PCR; TCRdb's version includes in-frame clones alone and lacks a portion of them. The profile shows 40,000 or so clones, approximately 79% of them singletons. The starting material was CD4+ or CD8+ T cells sorted from blood, obtained in a trial of the OX40 agonist ivuxolimab. The receptors were sampled from an adult with an advanced solid tumor such as melanoma, head and neck, liver or kidney cancer. The CDR3 runs from the conserved cysteine through the conserved F or W. Fields, in order: J gene, D gene, V gene, clone size, CDR3 protein, CDR3 DNA. D genes are given only for firm matches. Size tells how often a clone was seen (once, few, many) or the class of an expanded clone, and some rows leave it out.

j_gene: TRBJ2-1
d_gene: TRBD2
v_gene: TRBV7-2
abundance: -
CDR3aa: CASSPILGGQSEQFF
CDR3nt: TGTGCCAGCAGCCCGATATTGGGAGGGCAGAGTGAGCAGTTCTTC

j_gene: TRBJ2-7
d_gene: -
v_gene: TRBV6-6
abundance: -
CDR3aa: CASSYSRHSYEQYF
CDR3nt: TGTGCCAGCAGTTACTCAAGGCACTCCTACGAGCAGTACTTC

j_gene: TRBJ1-1
d_gene: -
v_gene: TRBV5-1
abundance: few
CDR3aa: CASSFDSNTEAFF
CDR3nt: TGCGCCAGCAGCTTCGATTCGAACACTGAAGCTTTCTTT

j_gene: TRBJ2-7
d_gene: -
v_gene: TRBV6-5
abundance: -
CDR3aa: CASSYSPNWPEQYF
CDR3nt: TGTGCCAGCAGTTACTCGCCGAACTGGCCTGAGCAGTACTTC

j_gene: TRBJ2-7
d_gene: TRBD2
v_gene: TRBV13
abundance: -
CDR3aa: CASSHLKGLAGVIEQYF
CDR3nt: TGTGCCAGCAGCCACCTGAAGGGACTAGCGGGAGTAATCGAGCAGTACTTC

j_gene: TRBJ2-7
d_gene: -
v_gene: TRBV11-3
abundance: once
CDR3aa: CASSSGQPSSYEQYF
CDR3nt: TGTGCCAGCAGCTCCGGACAACCCAGCTCCTACGAGCAGTACTTC

j_gene: TRBJ1-4
d_gene: -
v_gene: TRBV5-1
abundance: -
CDR3aa: CASSLAAANEKLFF
CDR3nt: TGCGCCAGCAGCTTGGCGGCGGCTAATGAAAAACTGTTTTTT

j_gene: TRBJ2-7
d_gene: -
v_gene: TRBV5-6
abundance: -
CDR3aa: CASSLAGSHPYEQYF
CDR3nt: TGTGCCAGCAGCTTGGCCGGGTCCCACCCCTACGAGCAGTACTTC

j_gene: TRBJ1-5
d_gene: -
v_gene: TRBV30
abundance: -
CDR3aa: CAWRGPGDYQPQHF
CDR3nt: TGTGCCTGGAGGGGGCCGGGGGACTATCAGCCCCAGCATTTT

j_gene: TRBJ1-2
d_gene: TRBD1
v_gene: TRBV5-6
abundance: -
CDR3aa: CASSLGQGFDGYTF
CDR3nt: TGTGCCAGCAGCCTGGGACAGGGTTTTGATGGCTACACCTTC

j_gene: TRBJ1-2
d_gene: -
v_gene: TRBV7-6
abundance: few
CDR3aa: CASSSYRGGRGDGYTF
CDR3nt: TGTGCCAGCAGCTCGTATCGGGGGGGGCGCGGGGATGGCTACACCTTC

j_gene: TRBJ2-7
d_gene: -
v_gene: TRBV6-5
abundance: few
CDR3aa: CASTDTRGNEQYF
CDR3nt: TGTGCCAGCACTGACACCAGGGGAAACGAGCAGTACTTC

j_gene: TRBJ1-1
d_gene: -
v_gene: TRBV18
abundance: -
CDR3aa: CASSPPVGMNTEAFF
CDR3nt: TGTGCCAGCTCACCACCGGTGGGGATGAACACTGAAGCTTTCTTT

j_gene: TRBJ2-2
d_gene: -
v_gene: TRBV4-1
abundance: -
CDR3aa: CASSQDSHRPTGELFF
CDR3nt: TGCGCCAGCAGCCAAGATTCTCACAGACCCACCGGGGAGCTGTTTTTT

j_gene: TRBJ1-2
d_gene: -
v_gene: TRBV9
abundance: -
CDR3aa: CASSPPQGSPIYTF
CDR3nt: TGTGCCAGCAGCCCCCCCCAGGGTTCCCCTATCTACACCTTC

j_gene: TRBJ1-1
d_gene: -
v_gene: TRBV30
abundance: few
CDR3aa: CAWSVGNTEAFF
CDR3nt: TGTGCCTGGAGTGTAGGGAACACTGAAGCTTTCTTT

j_gene: TRBJ1-1
d_gene: -
v_gene: TRBV7-2
abundance: -
CDR3aa: CASSLTENTEAFF
CDR3nt: TGTGCCAGCAGCTTAACGGAGAACACTGAAGCTTTCTTT

j_gene: TRBJ1-1
d_gene: -
v_gene: TRBV7-2
abundance: few
CDR3aa: CASSFSNTEAFF
CDR3nt: TGTGCCAGCAGCTTTTCGAACACTGAAGCTTTCTTT

j_gene: TRBJ1-1
d_gene: -
v_gene: TRBV19
abundance: -
CDR3aa: CASSIISNAEAFF
CDR3nt: TGTGCCAGTAGTATAATTAGTAATGCTGAAGCTTTCTTT

j_gene: TRBJ2-5
d_gene: TRBD1
v_gene: TRBV6-1
abundance: few
CDR3aa: CASNHRGYQETQYF
CDR3nt: TGTGCCAGCAACCACAGGGGGTACCAAGAGACCCAGTACTTC

j_gene: TRBJ2-1
d_gene: -
v_gene: TRBV5-1
abundance: -
CDR3aa: CASSLGTNRNNEQFF
CDR3nt: TGCGCCAGCAGCTTAGGGACGAATAGAAACAATGAGCAGTTCTTC

j_gene: TRBJ1-2
d_gene: -
v_gene: TRBV6-5
abundance: -
CDR3aa: CASSYREEYGYTF
CDR3nt: TGTGCCAGCAGCTACAGGGAGGAATATGGCTACACCTTC

j_gene: TRBJ1-2
d_gene: -
v_gene: TRBV7-9
abundance: -
CDR3aa: CASSLAGGISNGYTF
CDR3nt: TGTGCCAGCAGCTTAGCGGGGGGTATTTCGAATGGCTACACCTTC

j_gene: TRBJ1-5
d_gene: -
v_gene: TRBV7-8
abundance: -
CDR3aa: CASSSMGGYNQPQHF
CDR3nt: TGTGCCAGCAGCTCAATGGGGGGATACAATCAGCCCCAGCATTTT

j_gene: TRBJ2-1
d_gene: TRBD1
v_gene: TRBV2
abundance: -
CDR3aa: CASSDDRGSYNEQFF
CDR3nt: TGTGCCAGCAGCGATGACAGGGGTAGCTACAATGAGCAGTTCTTC

j_gene: TRBJ1-2
d_gene: -
v_gene: TRBV5-1
abundance: -
CDR3aa: CASSSNDINYGYTF
CDR3nt: TGCGCCAGCAGCTCGAATGACATAAACTATGGCTACACCTTC

j_gene: TRBJ1-4
d_gene: -
v_gene: TRBV28
abundance: -
CDR3aa: CASSSQGRNPWGEKLFF
CDR3nt: TGTGCCAGCAGTTCTCAGGGACGGAACCCATGGGGGGAAAAACTGTTTTTT

j_gene: TRBJ2-7
d_gene: TRBD2
v_gene: TRBV7-2
abundance: -
CDR3aa: CASSLGGTSVYEQYF
CDR3nt: TGTGCCAGCAGCTTAGGCGGGACTAGTGTCTACGAGCAGTACTTC

j_gene: TRBJ1-5
d_gene: -
v_gene: TRBV5-6
abundance: -
CDR3aa: CASSLMSGNQPQHF
CDR3nt: TGTGCCAGCAGCTTGATGTCCGGCAATCAGCCCCAGCATTTT

j_gene: TRBJ1-1
d_gene: -
v_gene: TRBV10-3
abundance: few
CDR3aa: CAISEAGDRGTEAFF
CDR3nt: TGTGCCATCAGTGAGGCAGGGGATCGGGGCACTGAAGCTTTCTTT

j_gene: TRBJ2-1
d_gene: TRBD1
v_gene: TRBV18
abundance: -
CDR3aa: CASSRGTDNEQFF
CDR3nt: TGTGCCAGCTCACGGGGGACAGACAATGAGCAGTTCTTC

j_gene: TRBJ1-6
d_gene: -
v_gene: TRBV30
abundance: -
CDR3aa: CAWSLSGGADSPLHF
CDR3nt: TGTGCCTGGAGTTTGTCTGGAGGGGCGGATTCACCCCTCCACTTT

j_gene: TRBJ1-5
d_gene: TRBD1
v_gene: TRBV2
abundance: -
CDR3aa: CASSQQGARSNQPQHF
CDR3nt: TGTGCCAGCAGTCAACAGGGGGCCCGAAGCAATCAGCCCCAGCATTTT

j_gene: TRBJ1-4
d_gene: -
v_gene: TRBV7-9
abundance: -
CDR3aa: CASSHSDGKLFF
CDR3nt: TGTGCCAGCAGCCACAGCGACGGAAAACTGTTTTTT

j_gene: TRBJ1-2
d_gene: -
v_gene: TRBV19
abundance: -
CDR3aa: CASSMYGSGYTF
CDR3nt: TGTGCCAGTAGTATGTATGGTTCTGGCTACACCTTC

j_gene: TRBJ1-1
d_gene: -
v_gene: TRBV27
abundance: -
CDR3aa: CASSLLQGRITEAFF
CDR3nt: TGTGCCAGCAGCCTTCTCCAGGGTCGAATCACTGAAGCTTTCTTT

j_gene: TRBJ1-5
d_gene: -
v_gene: TRBV5-8
abundance: -
CDR3aa: CASSYGSNQPQHF
CDR3nt: TGTGCCAGCAGCTACGGATCCAATCAGCCCCAGCATTTT

j_gene: TRBJ1-1
d_gene: -
v_gene: TRBV2
abundance: few
CDR3aa: CASSAEGGLISTEAFF
CDR3nt: TGTGCCAGCAGTGCAGAAGGGGGTTTAATAAGCACTGAAGCTTTCTTT

j_gene: TRBJ2-6
d_gene: -
v_gene: TRBV19
abundance: once
CDR3aa: CASSGGGSFEANVLTF
CDR3nt: TGTGCCAGTAGCGGAGGGGGCAGCTTCGAGGCCAACGTCCTGACTTTC

j_gene: TRBJ1-2
d_gene: -
v_gene: TRBV5-4
abundance: once
CDR3aa: CASSLVIGGYYGYTF
CDR3nt: TGTGCCAGCAGCTTGGTAATTGGGGGTTACTATGGCTACACCTTC

j_gene: TRBJ2-4
d_gene: -
v_gene: TRBV27
abundance: -
CDR3aa: CASSLSANGIQYF
CDR3nt: TGTGCCAGCAGTTTATCGGCTAACGGCATTCAGTACTTC

j_gene: TRBJ2-1
d_gene: TRBD2
v_gene: TRBV7-2
abundance: -
CDR3aa: CASSAQLAGGGGDEQFF
CDR3nt: TGTGCCAGCAGCGCCCAACTAGCGGGAGGGGGTGGTGATGAGCAGTTCTTC

j_gene: TRBJ2-7
d_gene: -
v_gene: TRBV29-1
abundance: few
CDR3aa: CSVGTYESYEQYF
CDR3nt: TGCAGCGTTGGGACATACGAATCCTACGAGCAGTACTTC

j_gene: TRBJ2-7
d_gene: TRBD1
v_gene: TRBV6-5
abundance: -
CDR3aa: CASSTTGGASYEQYF
CDR3nt: TGTGCCAGCAGCACAACAGGGGGCGCGTCCTACGAGCAGTACTTC

j_gene: TRBJ1-1
d_gene: -
v_gene: TRBV7-2
abundance: -
CDR3aa: CASRYDRYTEAFF
CDR3nt: TGTGCCAGCAGATACGACAGATACACTGAAGCTTTCTTT

j_gene: TRBJ2-5
d_gene: -
v_gene: TRBV13
abundance: -
CDR3aa: CASSRSGQSRKTQYF
CDR3nt: TGTGCCAGCAGCCGAAGCGGGCAGTCGAGGAAGACCCAGTACTTC

j_gene: TRBJ1-2
d_gene: TRBD1
v_gene: TRBV27
abundance: -
CDR3aa: CASTPFGTGEQGYTF
CDR3nt: TGTGCCAGCACCCCATTTGGGACAGGGGAACAGGGCTACACCTTC

j_gene: TRBJ1-2
d_gene: TRBD1
v_gene: TRBV19
abundance: -
CDR3aa: CASSFTGTGALDGYTF
CDR3nt: TGTGCCAGTAGTTTTACCGGGACAGGGGCGCTGGATGGCTACACCTTC

j_gene: TRBJ1-1
d_gene: -
v_gene: TRBV11-2
abundance: -
CDR3aa: CASTVALMNTEAFF
CDR3nt: TGTGCCAGCACCGTAGCCCTTATGAACACTGAAGCTTTCTTT

j_gene: TRBJ1-3
d_gene: -
v_gene: TRBV6-5
abundance: -
CDR3aa: CASSYGRDAGNTIYF
CDR3nt: TGTGCCAGCAGTTACGGGAGAGACGCTGGAAACACCATATATTTT

j_gene: TRBJ2-2
d_gene: -
v_gene: TRBV5-6
abundance: -
CDR3aa: CASSWPGGLTGELFF
CDR3nt: TGTGCCAGCAGCTGGCCCGGGGGGCTAACCGGGGAGCTGTTTTTT

j_gene: TRBJ2-4
d_gene: -
v_gene: TRBV25-1
abundance: -
CDR3aa: CASSEGGVLAKNIQYF
CDR3nt: TGTGCCAGCAGTGAAGGGGGAGTACTAGCCAAAAACATTCAGTACTTC

j_gene: TRBJ1-1
d_gene: -
v_gene: TRBV4-3
abundance: -
CDR3aa: CASSQAGTEAFF
CDR3nt: TGCGCCAGCAGCCAAGCAGGGACTGAAGCTTTCTTT

j_gene: TRBJ1-1
d_gene: TRBD1
v_gene: TRBV2
abundance: -
CDR3aa: CASRGQMNTEAFF
CDR3nt: TGTGCCAGCAGGGGACAGATGAACACTGAAGCTTTCTTT

j_gene: TRBJ1-6
d_gene: -
v_gene: TRBV7-6
abundance: -
CDR3aa: CASSLMAPGGSSPLHF
CDR3nt: TGTGCCAGCAGCTTAATGGCCCCGGGCGGTAGTTCACCCCTCCACTTT

j_gene: TRBJ2-1
d_gene: TRBD2
v_gene: TRBV19
abundance: -
CDR3aa: CASSGRLAGGYEQFF
CDR3nt: TGTGCCAGTTCGGGACGGCTAGCGGGAGGGTATGAGCAGTTCTTC

j_gene: TRBJ1-4
d_gene: -
v_gene: TRBV28
abundance: -
CDR3aa: CASRPLTRGLNEKLFF
CDR3nt: TGTGCCAGCAGACCTCTAACTAGGGGACTCAATGAAAAACTGTTTTTT